This T cell receptor beta chain was identified during a study of blood T cell repertoires in COVID-19. As for the study in general: Whether acute or convalescent, the COVID-19 samples came from the United States, Italy and Spain. PBMCs, B-cell-depleted T cells, or T cells provided the cDNA or gDNA that made up the material.

How the authors handled the data: The authors estimated nucleated cell counts from reference gene primer amplification. The data were produced by immunoSEQ multiplex PCR, yet TCRdb's version contains in-frame clones alone and is incomplete. The V and J calls and clone size come from that table; D and trimming were worked out from the DNA. The sample comprises 100,000 to 150,000 clones, more than 70% of which are singletons, and roughly 5.4% rests with the top ten. CDR3 length: 15 residues. The germline CDR1 and CDR2 sequences are SGHRS and YFSETQ. With 1 base removed from V and 7 bases from J, the gap between germline ends came to 14 bases.

This chain connects TRBV5-1 to TRBJ2-2; D unclear. The sequenced sample was peripheral blood. The TCR was taken from a human donor in a cohort sampled during active COVID-19. The CDR3 is CASSLYGDASGELFF. The DNA for the CDR3 is TGCGCCAGCAGCTTGTACGGCGACGCTAGCGGGGAGCTGTTTTTT. The complete variable domain, with remaining parts taken from reference TRBV5-1 and TRBJ2-2, reads KAGVTQTPRYLIKTRGQQVTLSCSPISGHRSVSWYQQTPGQGLQFLFEYFSETQRNKGNFPGRFSGRQFSNSRSEMNVSTLELGDSALYLCASSLYGDASGELFFGEGSRLTVL.